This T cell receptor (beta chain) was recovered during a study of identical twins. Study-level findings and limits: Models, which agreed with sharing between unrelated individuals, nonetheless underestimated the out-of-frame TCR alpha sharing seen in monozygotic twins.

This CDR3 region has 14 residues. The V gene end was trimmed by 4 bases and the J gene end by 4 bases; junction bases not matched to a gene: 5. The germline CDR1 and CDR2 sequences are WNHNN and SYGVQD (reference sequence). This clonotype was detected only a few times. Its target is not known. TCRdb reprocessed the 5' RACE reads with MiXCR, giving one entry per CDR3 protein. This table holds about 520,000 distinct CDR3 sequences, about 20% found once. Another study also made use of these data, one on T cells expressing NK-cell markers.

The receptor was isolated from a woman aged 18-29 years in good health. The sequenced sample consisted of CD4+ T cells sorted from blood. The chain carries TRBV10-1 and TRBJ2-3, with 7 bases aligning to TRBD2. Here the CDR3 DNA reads TGCGCCAGCAGTGGAAGCGCGGGGGCAGATACGCAGTATTTT. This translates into CASSGSAGADTQYF.